This entry lists 18 T cell receptor beta chains sequenced from one sample in a study of T cells after yellow fever vaccination. TCRdb independently ran MiXCR on the 5' RACE reads; one entry per CDR3 protein. Of about 26,000 distinct CDR3 sequences in the sample, 4.5% were seen once. The sample here was PBMCs, either bulk or a sorted T-cell subset (CD4+, CD8+, memory, or dextramer-sorted; not recorded which), taken on the day of the yellow fever booster vaccination. These receptors all come from a man in his late teens or twenties who received the YFV17D yellow fever vaccine.

For this clonotype: This may come from a read error, since a much larger clone is one base off. Written as DNA, the CDR3 is TGCAGTGCCCACGGGGGGGACTACGAGCAGTACGTC. Its protein is CSAHGGDYEQYV. The chain uses TRBV20-1 and TRBJ2-7; 8 bases line up with TRBD2. Germline-derived CDR1 and CDR2 are DFQATT and SNEGSKA (reference sequence). The trim removed 6 bases at V and 3 bases at J, leaving 4 bases unmatched. This CDR3 region has 12 residues.

This clonotype was seen at least ten times. The V and J genes are TRBV5-6 and TRBJ2-3; D may match TRBD1 or TRBD2 (6 bases each). This CDR3 contains 13 residues. The V end was cut by 7 bases, the J end by 6 bases, with 15 bases between. Germline CDR1 reads SGHDT; CDR2 reads YYEEEE. The CDR3 is CASSLGGLDTQYF. The CDR3 DNA reads as TGTGCCAGCTCCCTAGGGGGGCTGGATACGCAGTATTTT.

This clonotype has at least ten counts. This sequence joins TRBV5-1 and TRBJ2-2, with TRBD2 identical over 7 bases. In germline, CDR1 is SGHRS, CDR2 YFSETQ. The CDR3 covers 14 residues. V lost 4 bases and J lost 4; bases outside the gene matches: 4. Written as DNA, the CDR3 is TGCGCCAGCAGCCCCAGCGGGGCCACCGGGGAGCTGTTTTTT. This translates into CASSPSGATGELFF.

This clonotype was seen only a few times. V gene TRBV7-9 combines with J gene TRBJ1-2, with D possibly TRBD1 on 5 matching bases. The V end lost 0 bases, the J end lost 4 bases, and 9 bases lay between the germline ends. CDR3 length equals 14 residues. Germline CDR1 is SEHNR and CDR2 is FQNEAQ (reference sequence). CDR3 protein: CASSLAGDFYGYTF. The CDR3 DNA follows: TGTGCCAGCAGCTTAGCAGGGGATTTCTATGGCTACACCTTC.

This clonotype was recorded many times. The chain combines TRBV2 with TRBJ2-2, with D uncertain. Germline loops: CDR1 SNHLY, CDR2 FYNNEI. V lost 5 bases and J lost 5, with 9 bases in between. CDR3 length: 13 amino acids. CDR3 nucleotides: TGTGCCAGCAGTCTTCACAGAACCGGGGAGCTGTTTTTT. Translated: CASSLHRTGELFF.

This clonotype occurred many times. The chain carries TRBV12-3 or TRBV12-4 and TRBJ2-3, with D possibly matching TRBD2 (5 bases). The CDR3 covers 15 residues. The V and J ends lost 6 bases and 1 base respectively, with 14 bases between them. Written as DNA, the CDR3 is TGTGCCAGCAGGACCACAGAGGGTGGCACAGATACGCAGTATTTT. Its translation: CASRTTEGGTDTQYF.

In this sample, this clonotype turned up many times. The gene calls are TRBV7-9 and TRBJ2-3, with D tentatively TRBD2 (6 bases). Germline assignment: CDR1 SEHNR and CDR2 FQNEAQ (reference sequence). The V gene lost 3 bases and the J gene lost 3 bases, with 10 bases spanning the gap. The CDR3 runs to 14 residues. CDR3 DNA sequence: TGTGCCAGCAGCTTCGGACTAACAACAGATACGCAGTATTTT. Protein product: CASSFGLTTDTQYF.

There are many counts of this clonotype. This rearrangement joins TRBV12-3 or TRBV12-4 to TRBJ2-1; the D gene could be TRBD1 or TRBD2 (6 bases each). V dropped 6 bases and J dropped 2 bases, with 11 bases sitting between them. CDR3 length: 14 residues. This CDR3 is CASRLGGTYNEQFF. The CDR3 DNA reads as TGTGCCAGCAGATTGGGGGGCACCTACAATGAGCAGTTCTTC.

This clonotype was seen many times. The V and J genes are TRBV10-2 and TRBJ2-3; 8 nucleotides match TRBD2. The V gene end was trimmed by 6 bases and the J gene end by 5 bases; junction bases not matched to a gene: 10. The CDR3 runs to 15 residues. CDR1 WSHSY and CDR2 SAAADI come from the germline V gene. Written as DNA, the CDR3 is TGCGCCAGCAGCCCCCGGGGGGGCCTAGGAGATACGCAGTATTTT. Translating it yields CASSPRGGLGDTQYF.

A remark on this clonotype: This may stem from a read error, because a much larger clone lies one nucleotide away. This chain connects TRBV4-2 to TRBJ2-3; 14 nucleotides match TRBD2. The CDR3 has 16 amino acids. The germline gives CDR1 LGHNA, CDR2 YNFKEQ. For the CDR3, the DNA is TGTGCCAGCAGCCCCGCGACTAGCGGGGGGGCAGATACGCGGTATTTT. Protein: CASSPATSGGADTRYF.

Of note for this clonotype: A read error may be the cause here, since a much bigger clone is one base away. The CDR3 DNA follows: TGTGGCAGCAGTTTATTGCAGGGGGTAGCTTTCTTT. Amino acid sequence: CGSSLLQGVAFF. This chain connects TRBV28 to TRBJ1-1; 7 positions agree with TRBD1. Germline CDR1 is MDHEN and CDR2 is SYDVKM. This CDR3 is 12 amino acids long.

This clonotype was seen many times. This chain uses TRBV5-1 with TRBJ2-2; 8 bases are shared with TRBD1. The junction had 7 bases not matched to a gene; V was cut back by 7 bases and J by 2 bases. Germline V gene lookup returns CDR1 SGHRS and CDR2 YFSETQ. The CDR3 consists of 15 residues. The CDR3: CASGRGTGNTGELFF. The CDR3 coding sequence is TGCGCCAGCGGCCGAGGGACAGGAAACACCGGGGAGCTGTTTTTT.

This clonotype has at least ten counts. The chain links TRBV7-6 to TRBJ2-5; the match to TRBD2 covers 8 bases. V shed 5 bases and J 5 bases; nucleotides not matched to a gene: 10. Germline V gives CDR1 SGHVS, CDR2 FNYEAQ. The CDR3 length is 15 residues. The CDR3 loop reads CASSRLGGAWETQYF. CDR3 sequence (DNA): TGTGCCAGCAGCCGCCTCGGGGGGGCCTGGGAGACCCAGTACTTC. Full variable domain (remainder filled in from reference TRBV7-6 and TRBJ2-5): GAGVSQSPRYKVTKRGQDVALRCDPISGHVSLYWYRQALGQGPEFLTYFNYEAQQDKSGLPNDRFSAERPEGSISTLTIQRTEQRDSAMYRCASSRLGGAWETQYFGPGTRLLVL.

The sample holds many counts of this clonotype. The gene calls are TRBV5-5 and TRBJ2-6; D might be TRBD1 (5 bases). The CDR3 totals 19 residues. Trimming removed 1 base from V and 4 bases from J, with 21 bases in between. CDR1 is SGHKS, CDR2 YYEKEE, per germline (reference sequence). The chain's CDR3 is CASSLSSAGSVRGANVLTF. The CDR3 bases are TGTGCCAGCAGCTTGTCCTCGGCAGGGTCAGTCCGGGGGGCCAACGTCCTGACTTTC.

This clonotype was recorded many times. The chain combines TRBV5-5 with TRBJ2-3; the D is unclear. Germline V lookup: CDR1 SGHKS, CDR2 YYEKEE (reference sequence). The CDR3 covers 12 residues. V was pared by 2 bases and J by 6 bases, with 7 bases between. CDR3 in DNA: TGTGCCAGCAGCTTCCCCGGGGATACGCAGTATTTT. This codes for CASSFPGDTQYF.

This clonotype was seen at least ten times. The gene calls are TRBV10-3 and TRBJ2-2, with D maybe TRBD2 (5 bases). Between the trimmed V and J ends, which lost 10 bases and 1 base, there was a span of 13 bases. The CDR3 runs 14 residues. The germline gives CDR1 ENHRY, CDR2 SYGVKD. The CDR3 protein is CATWTSMNTGELFF. CDR3 sequence (DNA): TGTGCCACCTGGACTTCTATGAACACCGGGGAGCTGTTTTTT.

This clonotype was seen at least ten times. This rearrangement joins TRBV7-2 to TRBJ2-3; D not resolved. CDR3 size: 11 residues. Per the germline V gene, CDR1 is SGHTA and CDR2 is FQGNSA. The V gene lost 1 base and the J gene lost 8 bases, with 4 bases spanning the gap. The DNA for the CDR3 is TGTGCCAGCAGCTTAGTTGGTACGCAGTATTTT. This gives the protein CASSLVGTQYF.

This clonotype has just a few counts. This sequence joins TRBV3-1 and TRBJ1-1; D not resolved. Trimming shortened V by 5 bases and J by 2 bases, and 9 bases separated the two germline ends. This CDR3 comprises 13 residues. The germline V gene has CDR1 LGHDT and CDR2 YNNKEL (reference sequence). The CDR3 loop is CASSYSVNTEAFF. The CDR3 nucleotides are TGTGCCAGCAGCTACTCGGTCAACACTGAAGCTTTCTTT.